This paragraph reports one T cell receptor (beta chain). Its cognate antigen is unknown. This record belongs to a study of T cell responses to AZD1222 COVID-19 vaccine. Study-wide results and caveats: Of spike-specific TCRs, nearly half reportedly target regions left unmutated in variants. Repertoires were obtained solely post-peak T cell response. Once two AZD1222 doses were given, Spike-specific TCR breadth and depth went up. At study baseline, merely more than 5 AZD1222 recipients were seropositive.

Assay used: immunoSEQ multiplex PCR; TCRdb lists only in-frame clones, some missing. Among about 150,000 clones listed, 94% were seen once. The CDR3 contains 17 residues. The junction had 18 bases not matched to a gene; V was cut back by 4 bases and J by 10 bases. CDR1 and CDR2 (germline): MGHRA, YSYEKL. Sequenced here: peripheral blood, sampled on day 0 of AZD1222 vaccination. The rearrangement uses TRBV4-1 and TRBJ2-1; 8 positions match TRBD2. This clonotype originated in an adult in good health. The CDR3 sequence is CASSPLTSSGSLGEQFF. CDR3 nucleotides: TGCGCCAGCAGCCCACTGACTTCGAGCGGGAGCCTCGGGGAGCAGTTCTTC.